The rows below give T cell receptor beta chains drawn from one sample of a study of blood T cell repertoires in COVID-19. Some clones are missing from TCRdb's copy, which holds only in-frame ones; the method was immunoSEQ multiplex PCR. The sample includes fewer than 25,000 clones, 80% to 90% of them seen just once. Sequenced sample: peripheral blood. These receptor sequences come from a man between 65 and 85 years old with acute or convalescent COVID-19. Both conserved end residues are part of each CDR3. The D gene is left open where the match is weak. Not every row has a clone size; where given, it reads once, few, many or a size class.

D,J,size,V,CDR3,DNA
TRBD1,TRBJ1-5,-,TRBV28,CASNSGQGQPQHF,TGTGCCAGCAATTCGGGACAGGGACAGCCCCAGCATTTT
-,TRBJ2-2,-,TRBV3-1/TRBV3-2,CASSRAGRNTGELFF,TGTGCCAGCAGCCGAGCCGGGAGAAACACCGGGGAGCTGTTTTTT
-,TRBJ2-7,-,TRBV5-6,CASNPAGPTYEQYF,TGTGCCAGCAACCCGGCAGGGCCTACCTACGAGCAGTACTTC
-,TRBJ2-2,-,TRBV3-1/TRBV3-2,CASSQVRLSNTGELFF,TGTGCCAGCAGCCAAGTACGACTGTCTAACACCGGGGAGCTGTTTTTT
-,TRBJ1-1,-,TRBV19,CASSVTGDPEAFF,TGTGCCAGTAGTGTCACGGGGGACCCTGAAGCTTTCTTT
-,TRBJ1-6,-,TRBV18,CASSAGLINSPLHF,TGTGCCAGCTCAGCCGGACTAATTAATTCACCCCTCCACTTT
-,TRBJ1-1,-,TRBV11-2,CASSLDRDTEAFF,TGTGCCAGCAGCTTAGACAGGGACACTGAAGCTTTCTTT
-,TRBJ1-3,-,TRBV18,CASSPKPQGQRSGSTIYF,TGTGCCAGCTCACCAAAACCCCAAGGACAAAGGTCTGGCAGCACCATATATTTT
-,TRBJ2-7,-,TRBV20-1,CSASMDFYEQYF,TGCAGTGCTAGTATGGACTTCTACGAGCAGTACTTC
-,TRBJ2-4,-,TRBV2,CASRLLAKNIQYF,TGTGCCAGCAGACTTTTAGCCAAAAACATTCAGTACTTC
TRBD2,TRBJ2-1,-,TRBV7-6,CASSPSGFAHNEQFF,TGTGCCAGCAGCCCTAGCGGGTTTGCTCACAATGAGCAGTTCTTC
-,TRBJ1-1,-,TRBV7-9,CASSLDAVKTEAFF,TGTGCCAGCAGCTTAGACGCGGTCAAGACTGAAGCTTTCTTT
TRBD1,TRBJ1-2,-,TRBV30,CAWMGTAITANYGYTF,TGTGCCTGGATGGGGACAGCCATAACAGCTAACTATGGCTACACCTTC
-,TRBJ2-7,-,TRBV3-1/TRBV3-2,CASSLRGAYEQYF,TGTGCCAGCAGCCTCCGGGGGGCTTACGAGCAGTACTTC
TRBD2,TRBJ2-1,-,TRBV27,CASSLASGGSGNEQFF,TGTGCCAGCAGTTTGGCTAGCGGGGGCTCGGGAAATGAGCAGTTCTTC
-,TRBJ2-7,-,TRBV3-1/TRBV3-2,CASSPGHQSSYEQYF,TGTGCCAGCAGCCCCGGACACCAATCCTCCTACGAGCAGTACTTC
-,TRBJ1-5,-,TRBV4-2,CASSQGWQGEANQPQHF,TGTGCCAGCAGCCAAGGATGGCAGGGTGAGGCTAATCAGCCCCAGCATTTT
-,TRBJ2-1,-,TRBV28,CASSLTYRDGEQFF,TGTGCCAGCAGTTTGACCTACAGGGATGGTGAGCAGTTCTTC
TRBD2,TRBJ2-1,-,TRBV9,CASSADAVAGVYNEQFF,TGTGCCAGCAGCGCCGACGCGGTGGCGGGGGTCTACAATGAGCAGTTCTTC
-,TRBJ1-1,-,TRBV5-1,CASSLDRTEAFF,TGCGCCAGCAGCTTGGACAGGACTGAAGCTTTCTTT
TRBD1,TRBJ1-6,-,TRBV5-1,CASSLEQGAISPLHF,TGCGCCAGCAGCTTGGAACAGGGGGCGATTTCACCCCTCCACTTT
-,TRBJ1-2,-,TRBV15,CATSKGRGYSGYTF,TGTGCCACCAGCAAGGGAAGGGGGTACTCTGGCTACACCTTC
-,TRBJ2-5,-,TRBV18,CASSPPSGVETQYF,TGTGCCAGCTCACCACCGTCGGGTGTAGAGACCCAGTACTTC
TRBD2,TRBJ2-2,few,TRBV5-1,CASSETSGSPGELFF,TGCGCCAGCAGCGAGACTAGCGGGAGCCCCGGGGAGCTGTTTTTT
TRBD1,TRBJ2-7,-,TRBV7-8,CASIHAGTGGPYEQYF,TGTGCCAGCATCCACGCCGGGACAGGGGGTCCCTACGAGCAGTACTTC
TRBD1,TRBJ2-3,-,TRBV30,CAWSVDRATDTQYF,TGTGCCTGGAGTGTAGACAGGGCAACAGATACGCAGTATTTT
TRBD1,TRBJ1-6,-,TRBV19,CASSMDRAGNNSPLHF,TGTGCCAGTAGTATGGACAGGGCTGGGAATAATTCACCCCTCCACTTT
-,TRBJ1-5,-,TRBV24-1,CATSKGGDSNQPQHF,TGTGCCACCAGTAAAGGAGGAGATAGCAATCAGCCCCAGCATTTT
TRBD1,TRBJ2-3,-,TRBV7-2,CASNQGGGNTQYF,TGTGCCAGCAATCAAGGGGGCGGCAATACGCAGTATTTT
-,TRBJ2-1,-,TRBV27,CASSRSLGSYNEQFF,TGTGCCAGCAGTAGGAGTTTAGGCTCCTACAATGAGCAGTTCTTC
TRBD1,TRBJ2-7,-,TRBV29-1,CSVGGQPVYEQYF,TGCAGCGTTGGGGGACAGCCTGTGTACGAGCAGTACTTC
-,TRBJ1-2,-,TRBV11-2,CASSTDRTNYGYTF,TGTGCCAGCAGCACTGACAGGACAAACTATGGCTACACCTTC
-,TRBJ1-4,-,TRBV15,CATSRDSGRVGEKLFF,TGTGCCACCAGCAGAGATTCGGGCAGGGTGGGTGAAAAACTGTTTTTT
-,TRBJ2-3,-,TRBV10-1,CATKKEIGTDTQYF,TGCGCCACCAAGAAGGAGATCGGCACAGATACGCAGTATTTT
-,TRBJ2-7,-,TRBV28,CASSSIGGAVYEQYF,TGTGCCAGCAGTTCCATTGGGGGGGCTGTCTACGAGCAGTACTTC
-,TRBJ2-7,-,TRBV6-5,CASSPPGGLSYEQYF,TGTGCCAGCAGTCCCCCCGGAGGACTATCCTACGAGCAGTACTTC
TRBD1,TRBJ2-7,-,TRBV7-2,CASSLSGGQGTYEQYF,TGTGCCAGCAGCTTATCGGGGGGACAGGGTACCTACGAGCAGTACTTC
-,TRBJ1-2,once,TRBV19,CASSIEGRGTGGSGGYTF,TGTGCCAGTAGTATAGAGGGGAGGGGGACTGGAGGCTCCGGCGGCTACACCTTC
TRBD1,TRBJ1-5,-,TRBV18,CASSPGTASQPQHF,TGTGCCAGCTCACCGGGGACAGCTAGTCAGCCCCAGCATTTT